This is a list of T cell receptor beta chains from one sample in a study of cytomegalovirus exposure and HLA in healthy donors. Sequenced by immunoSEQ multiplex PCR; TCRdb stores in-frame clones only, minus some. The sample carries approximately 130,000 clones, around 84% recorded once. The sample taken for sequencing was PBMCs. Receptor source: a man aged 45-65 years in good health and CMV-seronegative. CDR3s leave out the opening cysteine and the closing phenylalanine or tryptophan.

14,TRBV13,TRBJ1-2,ASSPARDRGFNGYT
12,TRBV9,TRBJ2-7,ASSAGLLPYEQY
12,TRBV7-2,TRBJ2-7,ASSWDRGNYEQY
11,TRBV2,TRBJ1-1,ASNPTRATEAF
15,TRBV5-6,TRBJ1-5,ASSLGAAGDSNQPQH
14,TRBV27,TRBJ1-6,ASSLWGQTYNSPLH
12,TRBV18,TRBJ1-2,ASSPPLSNYGYT
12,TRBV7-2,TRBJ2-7,ASSFREGEYEQY
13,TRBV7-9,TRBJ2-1,ASSLLVDRYNEQF
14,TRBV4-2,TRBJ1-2,ASSQAQSGGANGYT
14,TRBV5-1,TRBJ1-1,ASSPGQGVVNTEAF
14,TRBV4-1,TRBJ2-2,ASSQEAQVSTGELF
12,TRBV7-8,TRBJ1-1,ASSFTGAGAEAF
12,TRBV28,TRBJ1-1,ASSTSRAVTEAF
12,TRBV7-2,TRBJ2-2,ASSLGTGLGELF
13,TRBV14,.,ASSRGQDPSYEQY
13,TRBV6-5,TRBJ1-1,ASSYLGGSNTEAF
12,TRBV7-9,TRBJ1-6,ASSPARSDSPLH
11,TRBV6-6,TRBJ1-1,ASNLQGVTEAF
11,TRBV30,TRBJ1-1,AWSAKMNTEAF
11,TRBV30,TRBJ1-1,AWSVLGRTEAF
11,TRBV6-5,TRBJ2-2,ASRTGGRGELF
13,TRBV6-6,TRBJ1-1,ASSYGGQGGPEAF
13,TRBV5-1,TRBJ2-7,ASSLNGLYEDAQY
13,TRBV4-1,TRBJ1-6,ASAGGQFSNSPLH
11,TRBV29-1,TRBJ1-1,SVVAVWYTEAF
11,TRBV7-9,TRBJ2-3,ASSLLDTDTQY